The 29 T cell receptor beta chains presented below share a single source sample, sequenced in a study of T-cell reconstitution after alpha-beta-depleted transplantation in children. Unique molecular identifiers were used to barcode this TCRbeta library. MiXCR, run by TCRdb on the PCR reads, gives a single entry per CDR3 protein. The sample lists about 830,000 distinct CDR3 sequences, roughly 16% occurring once. Sequencing used PBMCs, mostly from graft donor cells, obtained 360 days after TCRalphabeta/CD19-depleted stem cell transplant. The source is a male patient younger than 18 who had a stem cell transplant for acute lymphoblastic leukemia, so the T cells may come from the graft donor.

In its sample, this clonotype was seen many times. V gene TRBV12-3 or TRBV12-4 combines with J gene TRBJ1-5; D may be TRBD1 (5 bases). Between the trimmed V and J ends, which lost 5 bases and 0 bases, there was a span of 8 bases. The CDR3 is 14 amino acids. The chain's CDR3 is CASSGGYSNQPQHF. The CDR3 nucleotides are TGTGCCAGCAGTGGGGGTTATAGCAATCAGCCCCAGCATTTT.

There are a few counts of this clonotype. The rearrangement joins TRBV12-3 or TRBV12-4 to TRBJ2-3; TRBD2 aligns across 10 bases. The CDR3 runs 16 residues. The V segment lost 6 bases and the J segment 2 bases; nucleotides outside the gene matches: 8. CDR3 sequence: CASSRTSGIPTDTQYF. The CDR3 DNA is TGTGCCAGCAGCCGGACTAGCGGAATCCCCACAGATACGCAGTATTTT.

This chain uses TRBV5-1 with TRBJ1-3; maybe TRBD1 (5 bases). Per germline, CDR1 SGHRS and CDR2 YFSETQ. Trimming took off 6 bases at V and 0 bases at J, with 13 bases between the two ends. The CDR3 is 15 residues long. The DNA of the CDR3 is TGCGCCAGCAAGCAGGGTGCCTTCTCTGGAAACACCATATATTTT. Amino acid sequence: CASKQGAFSGNTIYF.

In the case of this clonotype: Possible read error: a much larger clone is one base away. CDR3 protein: CAISEEVSHIEQFF. CDR3 nucleotide sequence: TGTGCCATCAGTGAGGAGGTCAGCCACATTGAGCAGTTCTTC. V gene TRBV10-3 combines with J gene TRBJ2-1; D is uncertain. This CDR3 region has 14 residues. V lost 2 bases and J 9 bases, leaving 14 bases between the germline ends. The V gene's germline CDR1 is ENHRY and CDR2 SYGVKD.

This clonotype was counted between two and nine times. This chain connects TRBV11-3 to TRBJ1-5; a weak D match, TRBD1 (5 bases). Germline loops: CDR1 SGHNT, CDR2 YENEEA. This CDR3 is built from 13 residues. V gave up 2 bases and J gave up 7 bases, with 9 bases separating them. CDR3 protein: CASSLTWGQPQHF. DNA of the CDR3: TGTGCCAGCAGCTTAACGTGGGGCCAGCCCCAGCATTTT.

This clonotype was seen only a few times. The chain carries TRBV20-1 and TRBJ1-5; tentative D call: TRBD1 (6 bases). V was pared by 5 bases and J by 3 bases, with 14 bases between. The CDR3 is 14 amino acids. Looked up from germline, CDR1 is DFQATT and CDR2 is SNEGSKA (reference sequence). This CDR3 reads CSAPDRSLNQPQHF. CDR3 nucleotide sequence: TGCAGTGCTCCAGACAGGAGCCTCAATCAGCCCCAGCATTTT.

In this sample, this clonotype turned up a few times. The chain employs TRBV7-9 and TRBJ2-7, with D unclear. There are 15 residues in the CDR3. The V gene's germline CDR1 is SEHNR and CDR2 FQNEAQ (reference sequence). V lost 3 bases, J lost 0 bases, and 12 bases lay in between. The CDR3 loop reads CASSFPLTSSYEQYF. The CDR3 nucleotides are TGTGCCAGCAGCTTTCCCCTTACGAGCTCCTACGAGCAGTACTTC. The full variable domain, completed using reference TRBV7-9 and TRBJ2-7, is DTGVSQNPRHKITKRGQNVTFRCDPISEHNRLYWYRQTLGQGPEFLTYFQNEAQLEKSRLLSDRFSAERPKGSFSTLEIQRTEQGDSAMYLCASSFPLTSSYEQYFGPGTRLTVT.

The V call is TRBV6-1, the J call TRBJ2-1; 9 bases fit TRBD2. The V segment lost 5 bases and the J segment 1 base; nucleotides outside the gene matches: 9. The CDR3 covers 17 residues. Germline V gene lookup returns CDR1 MNHNS and CDR2 SASEGT. CDR3 residues: CASSRTSAGLSYNEQFF. The CDR3 DNA follows: TGTGCCAGCAGTCGGACTAGCGCGGGGCTTTCCTACAATGAGCAGTTCTTC.

The chain employs TRBV29-1 and TRBJ2-5; D ambiguous. V was pared by 2 bases and J by 0 bases, with 7 bases between. This CDR3 spans 13 amino acids. The V gene's germline CDR1 is SQVTM and CDR2 ANQGSEA. The CDR3 is CSVERAYQETQYF. CDR3 DNA: TGCAGCGTTGAAAGGGCGTACCAAGAGACCCAGTACTTC. The full variable domain, with the rest looked up from reference TRBV29-1 and TRBJ2-5, is SAVISQKPSRDICQRGTSLTIQCQVDSQVTMMFWYRQQPGQSLTLIATANQGSEATYESGFVIDKFPISRPNLTFSTLTVSNMSPEDSSIYLCSVERAYQETQYFGPGTRLLVL.

This clonotype was recorded many times. The chain uses TRBV20-1 and TRBJ2-1; unclear D gene. Trimming removed 1 base at V and 4 bases at J, with 11 bases between. Germline-derived CDR1 and CDR2 are DFQATT and SNEGSKA (reference sequence). This CDR3 comprises 14 residues. The CDR3 bases are TGCAGTGCTAGAGGCTCTGCCCGGTACAATGAGCAGTTCTTC. As protein: CSARGSARYNEQFF.

This clonotype was found a few times. This chain links TRBV6-5 with TRBJ1-3; a possible D gene is TRBD1 (6 bases). V lost 4 bases and J lost 0, with 19 bases in between. Germline CDR1 and CDR2: MNHEY and SVGAGI. This CDR3 contains 18 residues. The CDR3 DNA sequence: TGTGCCAGCAGTTCCCCCGGGACATTATCTTTCTCTGGAAACACCATATATTTT. It codes for CASSSPGTLSFSGNTIYF.

The chain employs TRBV28 and TRBJ2-3, with D perhaps given as TRBD1 or TRBD2 (6 bases each). The CDR3 consists of 15 residues. Germline V gene sequence: CDR1 MDHEN, CDR2 SYDVKM. The DNA for the CDR3 is TGTGCATCGGAGGGGAGCCAAGAGGGGGCAGATACGCAGTATTTT. Translating gives CASEGSQEGADTQYF.

The chain uses TRBV5-1 and TRBJ2-7; D perhaps matches TRBD2 (6 bases). CDR1 is SGHRS, CDR2 YFSETQ, per germline. The CDR3 runs 15 residues. The V end was cut by 0 bases, the J end by 1 base, with 11 bases between. The CDR3 nucleotides are TGCGCCAGCAGCTTGGGGCCTAGCGAGTCCTACGAGCAGTACTTC. Protein product: CASSLGPSESYEQYF.

The chain carries TRBV5-1 and TRBJ1-1, with D tentatively TRBD1 (6 bases). CDR3 size: 16 residues. Germline-derived CDR1 and CDR2 are SGHRS and YFSETQ. Trimming shortened V by 0 bases and J by 0 bases, and 12 bases separated the two germline ends. This CDR3 reads CASSLESTGLNTEAFF. In nucleotides, the CDR3 is TGCGCCAGCAGCTTGGAATCGACAGGATTGAACACTGAAGCTTTCTTT.

This CDR3 reads CASSHIAGEGDTQYF. The CDR3 DNA follows: TGTGCCAGCAGCCATATAGCGGGAGAGGGTGATACGCAGTATTTT. The V gene is TRBV7-9, the J gene TRBJ2-3; TRBD2 agrees at 9 bases. The CDR3 length is 15 residues. CDR1 and CDR2 (germline): SEHNR, FQNEAQ (reference sequence). Trimming cost V 5 bases and J 6 bases; bases outside gene matches: 9.

The gene calls are TRBV7-3 and TRBJ2-3; D gene ambiguous. CDR1 and CDR2 from the germline V gene are SGHTA and FQGTGA. The V end was cut by 2 bases, the J end by 5 bases, with 11 bases between. CDR3 length: 14 residues. The CDR3 sequence is CASSLLSKRDTQYF. CDR3 bases: TGTGCCAGCAGCTTACTAAGTAAAAGAGATACGCAGTATTTT.

This clonotype was counted between two and nine times. CDR3 residues: CSAPHQYTDTQYF. The DNA for the CDR3 is TGCAGTGCCCCCCATCAGTACACAGATACGCAGTATTTT. The chain uses TRBV20-1 and TRBJ2-3, with D unclear. Germline assignment: CDR1 DFQATT and CDR2 SNEGSKA (reference sequence). The CDR3 consists of 13 residues. Trimming stripped 6 bases from V and 2 bases from J, with 12 bases between.

The table lists this clonotype with a few counts. V usage is TRBV20-1 and J usage is TRBJ2-1; perhaps TRBD2 as D (6 bases). This CDR3 contains 16 residues. Looked up from germline, CDR1 is DFQATT and CDR2 is SNEGSKA (reference sequence). V gave up 0 bases and J gave up 3 bases, with 15 bases separating them. The CDR3 DNA reads TGCAGTGCTAGAGAGAGGGGTCCGGGACTCTACAATGAGCAGTTCTTC. Translating it yields CSARERGPGLYNEQFF.

Many counts were recorded for this clonotype. The V and J genes are TRBV20-1 and TRBJ2-7; 7 nucleotides line up with TRBD1. CDR3 length: 14 amino acids. The V gene end was trimmed by 3 bases and the J gene end by 2 bases; junction bases not matched to a gene: 7. Germline loops: CDR1 DFQATT, CDR2 SNEGSKA (reference sequence). The CDR3: CSARPDRETYEQYF. In nucleotides, the CDR3 is TGCAGTGCTAGGCCCGACAGGGAGACCTACGAGCAGTACTTC.

The table lists this clonotype with a few counts. The chain couples TRBV2 to TRBJ2-5, with 10 bases identical to TRBD2. This CDR3 contains 17 residues. Germline lookup yields CDR1 SNHLY and CDR2 FYNNEI. J was trimmed by 3 bases and V by 7 bases; bases with no gene match: 14. This chain's CDR3 is CASILPSSGSPKETQYF. The CDR3 DNA follows: TGTGCCAGCATCCTGCCCTCTAGCGGGAGTCCGAAAGAGACCCAGTACTTC.

This clonotype appeared a few times. This chain links TRBV12-3 or TRBV12-4 with TRBJ2-5; TRBD2 might be the D (6 bases). The CDR3 extends over 15 amino acids. Trimming pared 4 bases from V and 6 bases from J, leaving 18 bases between. The CDR3 loop is CASSSLTGALKTQYF. The DNA for the CDR3 is TGTGCCAGCAGTTCCCTAACGGGAGCTTTGAAGACCCAGTACTTC.

CDR3 loop: CASSLQAEDTQYF. CDR3 bases: TGTGCCAGCAGCCTCCAAGCGGAGGATACGCAGTATTTT. This chain uses TRBV5-4 with TRBJ2-3; weak D call: TRBD2 (5 bases). The V end was cut by 4 bases, the J end by 6 bases, with 12 bases between. The CDR3 has 13 amino acids. Germline CDR1 and CDR2: SGHNT and YYREEE (reference sequence).

A word on this clonotype: An end of the junction does not agree with germline; a read error may underlie this. The CDR3 bases are TGTGCCAGAAGGCCGACAGGGTTCTCCTTCAATGAGCAGTTCTTC. This translates into CARRPTGFSFNEQFF. V is TRBV28 and J is TRBJ2-1; TRBD1 matches 7 bases. CDR3 length: 15 amino acids. The V gene's germline CDR1 is MDHEN and CDR2 SYDVKM.

The chain recombines TRBV10-3 with TRBJ2-7; 12 bases map to TRBD2. The CDR3 loop spans 15 amino acids. In germline, CDR1 is ENHRY, CDR2 SYGVKD. Trimming at V came to 5 bases and at J to 5 bases, leaving 7 bases not matched to a gene. DNA for the CDR3: TGTGCCATCAGTTTGACTAGCGGGAGCTACAACGAGCAGTACTTC. Its protein product is CAISLTSGSYNEQYF.

This clonotype has a count of ten or more. For the CDR3, the DNA is TGTGCCAGCGGGACTAGCGGGGACCTTACGGAGACCCAGTACTTC. This codes for CASGTSGDLTETQYF. The V call is TRBV12-3 or TRBV12-4, the J call TRBJ2-5, with 13 bases aligning to TRBD2. V shed 8 bases, J shed 5 bases, and the junction held 8 bases outside the gene matches. This CDR3 has 15 residues.

This clonotype was seen ten or more times. The chain combines TRBV20-1 with TRBJ2-1, with TRBD2 matching 10 bases. With 6 bases clipped from V and 4 bases from J, the junction kept 9 bases outside the gene matches. The germline CDR1 and CDR2 sequences are DFQATT and SNEGSKA (reference sequence). The CDR3 length is 15 residues. The CDR3 here is CSALLAGKSYNEQFF. CDR3 DNA sequence: TGCAGTGCCTTACTAGCGGGAAAGTCTTACAATGAGCAGTTCTTC.

This clonotype was seen only a few times. The V and J genes are TRBV5-1 and TRBJ2-5; 8 bases map to TRBD2. Trimming removed 7 bases from V and 5 bases from J; junction bases left unmatched: 7. Germline CDR1 and CDR2: SGHRS and YFSETQ. The CDR3 is made up of 13 amino acids. CDR3 protein: CASREGPRETQYF. DNA of the CDR3: TGCGCCAGCCGGGAGGGCCCCAGGGAGACCCAGTACTTC.

The chain combines TRBV5-1 with TRBJ2-5; either TRBD1 or TRBD2 may supply D (5 bases each). CDR1 SGHRS and CDR2 YFSETQ come from the germline V gene. Trimming shortened V by 3 bases and J by 4 bases, and 16 bases separated the two germline ends. There are 15 residues in the CDR3. CDR3 residues: CASSYAPGPLETQYF. CDR3 nucleotide sequence: TGCGCCAGCAGCTATGCTCCGGGACCCCTAGAGACCCAGTACTTC.

The chain carries TRBV5-1 and TRBJ2-7; 7 nucleotides match TRBD2. The CDR3 loop spans 15 amino acids. V trimming: 4 bases; J trimming: 0 bases; junction bases outside the gene matches: 7. CDR1 SGHRS and CDR2 YFSETQ come from the germline V gene. The DNA for the CDR3 is TGCGCCAGCAGCAGAAGAGCGGGGAACTCCTACGAGCAGTACTTC. Amino acids: CASSRRAGNSYEQYF. The whole variable domain, remainder taken from reference TRBV5-1 and TRBJ2-7, is KAGVTQTPRYLIKTRGQQVTLSCSPISGHRSVSWYQQTPGQGLQFLFEYFSETQRNKGNFPGRFSGRQFSNSRSEMNVSTLELGDSALYLCASSRRAGNSYEQYFGPGTRLTVT.